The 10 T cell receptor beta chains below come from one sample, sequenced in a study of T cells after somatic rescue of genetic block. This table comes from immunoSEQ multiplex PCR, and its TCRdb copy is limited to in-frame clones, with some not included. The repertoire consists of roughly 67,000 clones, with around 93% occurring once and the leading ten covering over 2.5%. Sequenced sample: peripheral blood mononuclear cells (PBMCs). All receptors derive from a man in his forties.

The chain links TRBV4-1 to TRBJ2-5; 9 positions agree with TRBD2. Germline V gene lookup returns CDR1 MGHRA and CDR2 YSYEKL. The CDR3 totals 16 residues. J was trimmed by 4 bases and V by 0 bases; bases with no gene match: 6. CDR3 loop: CASSQEFMRGGETQYF. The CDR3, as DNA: TGCGCCAGCAGCCAAGAGTTTATGCGGGGGGGAGAGACCCAGTACTTC.

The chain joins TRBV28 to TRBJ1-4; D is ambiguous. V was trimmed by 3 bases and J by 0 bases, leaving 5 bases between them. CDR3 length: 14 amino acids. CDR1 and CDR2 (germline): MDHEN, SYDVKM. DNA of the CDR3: TGTGCCAGCAGTTTGATTGCAACTAATGAAAAACTGTTTTTT. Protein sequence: CASSLIATNEKLFF.

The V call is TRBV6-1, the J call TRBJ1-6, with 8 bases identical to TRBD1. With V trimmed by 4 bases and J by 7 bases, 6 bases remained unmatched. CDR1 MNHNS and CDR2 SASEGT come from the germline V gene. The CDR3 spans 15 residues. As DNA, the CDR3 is TGTGCCAGCAGTGCAACCCGACAGGGGAATTCACCCCTCCACTTT. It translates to CASSATRQGNSPLHF.

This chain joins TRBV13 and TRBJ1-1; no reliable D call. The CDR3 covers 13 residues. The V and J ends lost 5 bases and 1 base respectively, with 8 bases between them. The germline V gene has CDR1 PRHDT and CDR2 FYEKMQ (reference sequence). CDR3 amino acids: CASSTTANTEAFF. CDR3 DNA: TGTGCCAGCAGCACAACAGCGAACACTGAAGCTTTCTTT.

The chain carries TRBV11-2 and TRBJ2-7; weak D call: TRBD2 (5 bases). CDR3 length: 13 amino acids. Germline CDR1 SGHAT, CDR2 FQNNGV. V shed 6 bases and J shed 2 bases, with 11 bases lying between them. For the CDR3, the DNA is TGTGCCAGCAGTTTCGGGGTCCCCTACGAGCAGTACTTC. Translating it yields CASSFGVPYEQYF.

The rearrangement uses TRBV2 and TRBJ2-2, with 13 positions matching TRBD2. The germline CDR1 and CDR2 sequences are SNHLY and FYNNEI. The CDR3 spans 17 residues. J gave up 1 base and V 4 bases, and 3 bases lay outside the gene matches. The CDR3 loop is CASSGTSGGLNTGELFF. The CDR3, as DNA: TGTGCCAGCAGTGGGACTAGCGGGGGCCTGAACACCGGGGAGCTGTTTTTT.

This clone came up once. CDR3 DNA: TGTGCCAGCAGTGACGCAAGACAGGGACCCACAGATACGCAGTATTTT. It is translated as CASSDARQGPTDTQYF. The chain uses TRBV25-1 and TRBJ2-3, with 7 nucleotides matching TRBD1. The CDR3 runs 16 residues. V was pared by 3 bases and J by 2 bases, with 8 bases of the junction left unmatched. CDR1 and CDR2 from the germline V gene are MGHDK and SYGVNS.

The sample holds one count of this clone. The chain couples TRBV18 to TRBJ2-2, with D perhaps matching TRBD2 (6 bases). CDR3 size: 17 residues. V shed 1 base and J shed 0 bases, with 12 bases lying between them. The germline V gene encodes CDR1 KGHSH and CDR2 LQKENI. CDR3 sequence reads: CASSPRARGTNTGELFF. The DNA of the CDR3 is TGTGCCAGCTCACCACGGGCGCGGGGTACGAACACCGGGGAGCTGTTTTTT.

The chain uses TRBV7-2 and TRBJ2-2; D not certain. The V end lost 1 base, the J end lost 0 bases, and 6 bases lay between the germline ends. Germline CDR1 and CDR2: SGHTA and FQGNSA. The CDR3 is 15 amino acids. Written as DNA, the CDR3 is TGTGCCAGCAGCTTAGAGGGCCCGAACACCGGGGAGCTGTTTTTT. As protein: CASSLEGPNTGELFF.

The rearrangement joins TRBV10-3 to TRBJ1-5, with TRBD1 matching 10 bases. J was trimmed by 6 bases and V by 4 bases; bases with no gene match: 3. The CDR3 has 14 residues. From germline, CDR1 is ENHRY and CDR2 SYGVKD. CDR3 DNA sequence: TGTGCCATCAGTGGACAGGGGGCGAGTCAGCCCCAGCATTTT. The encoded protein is CAISGQGASQPQHF.